Below are 25 T cell receptor beta chains sequenced from a single sample in a study of cytomegalovirus exposure and HLA in healthy donors. PCR used 60 Vbeta primers and 13 Jbeta primers. Data came from immunoSEQ multiplex PCR; TCRdb stores just in-frame clones and leaves some out. The table lists 150,000 to 200,000 clones, about 84% of them singletons. The sequencing input was PBMCs. The receptors stem from a man aged 18 to 30 in good health and CMV-seronegative.

The genes are TRBV7-9 and TRBJ1-4; 7 bases are shared with TRBD1. V trimming: 5 bases; J trimming: 8 bases; junction bases outside the gene matches: 8. The length of the CDR3 is 14 residues. Germline V gene lookup returns CDR1 SEHNR and CDR2 FQNEAQ (reference sequence). DNA for the CDR3: TGTGCCAGCAGCAAACAGGGGTCAGGGGAAAAACTGTTTTTT. Its protein product is CASSKQGSGEKLFF. The whole variable domain, remainder taken from reference TRBV7-9 and TRBJ1-4, is DTGVSQNPRHKITKRGQNVTFRCDPISEHNRLYWYRQTLGQGPEFLTYFQNEAQLEKSRLLSDRFSAERPKGSFSTLEIQRTEQGDSAMYLCASSKQGSGEKLFFGSGTQLSVL.

The chain is built from TRBV11-2 and TRBJ2-1; 9 nucleotides line up with TRBD2. V was pared by 1 base and J by 0 bases, with 7 bases of the junction left unmatched. Germline-derived CDR1 and CDR2 are SGHAT and FQNNGV. The CDR3 loop spans 18 amino acids. This CDR3 is CASSLGAAGGGSYNEQFF. In DNA, the CDR3 is TGTGCCAGCAGCTTAGGAGCGGCGGGGGGGGGCTCCTACAATGAGCAGTTCTTC.

This chain uses TRBV7-3 with TRBJ2-2; TRBD1 is a possible D gene (6 bases). The CDR3 runs 15 residues. Germline lookup yields CDR1 SGHTA and CDR2 FQGTGA. The V and J ends lost 5 bases and 1 base respectively, with 11 bases between them. CDR3 DNA: TGTGCCAGCAGCCTAAAAGGGGGGAACACCGGGGAGCTGTTTTTT. This gives the protein CASSLKGGNTGELFF.

The rearrangement uses TRBV28 and TRBJ2-7; a weak D match, TRBD2 (6 bases). Germline-derived CDR1 and CDR2 are MDHEN and SYDVKM. The CDR3 spans 12 residues. V was trimmed by 5 bases and J by 6 bases, leaving 11 bases between them. As DNA, the CDR3 is TGTGCCAGCAGTGGCCCGGGACTCGAGCAGTACTTC. It codes for CASSGPGLEQYF.

J is TRBJ2-5 and V is TRBV5-4; TRBD2 might be the D (5 bases). V lost 2 bases to trimming and J lost 4 bases, with 9 bases between them. The CDR3 consists of 13 residues. The germline V gene has CDR1 SGHNT and CDR2 YYREEE (reference sequence). The CDR3 sequence is CASSLLRGETQYF. The CDR3 DNA reads as TGTGCCAGCAGCTTACTCCGGGGAGAGACCCAGTACTTC. The full variable domain, completed using reference TRBV5-4 and TRBJ2-5, is ETGVTQSPTHLIKTRGQQVTLRCSSQSGHNTVSWYQQALGQGPQFIFQYYREEENGRGNFPPRFSGLQFPNYSSELNVNALELDDSALYLCASSLLRGETQYFGPGTRLLVL.

This chain uses TRBV19 with TRBJ1-1, with TRBD1 matching 7 bases. Germline V gene sequence: CDR1 LNHDA, CDR2 SQIVND (reference sequence). The V segment lost 8 bases and the J segment 8 bases; nucleotides outside the gene matches: 17. The CDR3 is made up of 15 amino acids. The CDR3 spells CASSLGQSAATEAFF. CDR3 sequence (DNA): TGTGCCAGTTCTCTGGGACAGTCGGCGGCTACAGAAGCTTTCTTT.

The chain employs TRBV5-5 and TRBJ1-5, with 7 bases matching TRBD1. CDR3 length equals 15 residues. V lost 4 bases and J lost 4; bases outside the gene matches: 8. Germline V gene sequence: CDR1 SGHKS, CDR2 YYEKEE (reference sequence). Written as DNA, the CDR3 is TGTGCCAGCAGCGGGGACAGTCGGAGGAATCAGCCCCAGCATTTT. Its protein product is CASSGDSRRNQPQHF. Combining the CDR3 with reference TRBV5-5 and TRBJ1-5 gives the whole variable domain DAGVTQSPTHLIKTRGQQVTLRCSPISGHKSVSWYQQVLGQGPQFIFQYYEKEERGRGNFPDRFSARQFPNYSSELNVNALLLGDSALYLCASSGDSRRNQPQHFGDGTRLSIL.

V gene TRBV5-1 combines with J gene TRBJ2-1; 9 bases are a match to TRBD1. This CDR3 is built from 15 residues. The V gene end was trimmed by 0 bases and the J gene end by 7 bases; junction bases not matched to a gene: 5. Germline values: CDR1 SGHRS, CDR2 YFSETQ. CDR3 residues: CASSLGGTGSNEQFF. The CDR3 DNA is TGCGCCAGCAGCTTGGGTGGGACAGGGAGTAATGAGCAGTTCTTC.

This rearrangement joins TRBV28 to TRBJ1-1; tentative D call: TRBD1 (6 bases). Germline CDR1 MDHEN, CDR2 SYDVKM. CDR3 size: 14 residues. The V end lost 3 bases, the J end lost 1 base, and 9 bases lay between the germline ends. The CDR3, as DNA: TGTGCCAGCAGTTTTAGGGGGGGGAACACTGAAGCTTTCTTT. It translates to CASSFRGGNTEAFF. The full variable domain, rest sourced from reference TRBV28 and TRBJ1-1, is DVKVTQSSRYLVKRTGEKVFLECVQDMDHENMFWYRQDPGLGLRLIYFSYDVKMKEKGDIPEGYSVSREKKERFSLILESASTNQTSMYLCASSFRGGNTEAFFGQGTRLTVV.

The V call is TRBV19, the J call TRBJ2-3; no reliable D call. Germline V CDR1 and CDR2: LNHDA, SQIVND (reference sequence). This CDR3 is built from 17 residues. The V end lost 0 bases, the J end lost 0 bases, and 13 bases lay between the germline ends. CDR3 region: CASSIDRLQLSTDTQYF. CDR3 sequence (DNA): TGTGCCAGTAGTATAGATCGCCTCCAACTTAGCACAGATACGCAGTATTTT.

The rearrangement uses TRBV5-1 and TRBJ1-2; 7 bases are shared with TRBD1. The CDR3 has 14 amino acids. Germline V lookup: CDR1 SGHRS, CDR2 YFSETQ. Germline trimming cut 4 bases from V and 2 bases from J; bases unmatched to any gene: 5. As DNA, the CDR3 is TGCGCCAGCAGCATTGACAGGGCCAACTATGGCTACACCTTC. This encodes CASSIDRANYGYTF.

The rearrangement joins TRBV2 to TRBJ1-5, with D tentatively TRBD1 (5 bases). CDR3 length: 13 amino acids. Germline values: CDR1 SNHLY, CDR2 FYNNEI. Trimming pared 6 bases from V and 7 bases from J, leaving 13 bases between. CDR3: CASRPQGGQPQHF. Written as DNA, the CDR3 is TGTGCCAGCAGACCCCAGGGAGGGCAGCCCCAGCATTTT.

The chain joins TRBV5-6 to TRBJ1-2; 7 nucleotides align to TRBD1. The CDR3 has 15 residues. Trimming cost V 4 bases and J 3 bases; bases outside gene matches: 9. CDR1 SGHDT and CDR2 YYEEEE come from the germline V gene. This CDR3 is CASSGLTGRYYGYTF. The CDR3 nucleotides read TGTGCCAGCAGCGGCTTGACAGGGCGATACTATGGCTACACCTTC. The whole variable domain, filled in from reference TRBV5-6 and TRBJ1-2, reads DAGVTQSPTHLIKTRGQQVTLRCSPKSGHDTVSWYQQALGQGPQFIFQYYEEEERQRGNFPDRFSGHQFPNYSSELNVNALLLGDSALYLCASSGLTGRYYGYTFGSGTRLTVV.

The chain employs TRBV4-1 and TRBJ2-7, with a tentative D call TRBD1 (6 bases). The V end was cut by 1 base, the J end by 2 bases, with 6 bases between. Germline CDR1 reads MGHRA; CDR2 reads YSYEKL. The CDR3 contains 13 residues. In nucleotides, the CDR3 is TGCGCCAGCAGCCAAGGGGACACCTACGAGCAGTACTTC. It specifies CASSQGDTYEQYF.

This chain links TRBV5-6 with TRBJ2-5; D is possibly TRBD1 (6 bases). Germline V gives CDR1 SGHDT, CDR2 YYEEEE. The length of the CDR3 is 13 residues. The V end lost 4 bases, the J end lost 6 bases, and 13 bases lay between the germline ends. The CDR3 region has the DNA TGTGCCAGCAGCCGGGACATTAAGAAGACCCAGTACTTC. Its translation is CASSRDIKKTQYF.

This chain uses TRBV20-1 with TRBJ2-5; D is perhaps TRBD1 (6 bases). The CDR3 is 11 amino acids. Germline V gene sequence: CDR1 DFQATT, CDR2 SNEGSKA (reference sequence). Trimming removed 2 bases from V and 5 bases from J, with 6 bases in between. CDR3 sequence reads: CSARQGETQYF. For the CDR3, the DNA is TGCAGTGCTAGACAGGGGGAGACCCAGTACTTC.

This clone was counted a few times. Without the conserved terminal phenylalanine or tryptophan, this CDR3 likely stems from a read error. Because the CDR3's place on the DNA is in doubt, the DNA is left out and the CDR3 is given as listed by TCRdb. This chain links TRBV5-6 with TRBJ1-6; no DNA check was done on the table's D call, TRBD1. The CDR3 contains 10 residues when both ends are counted. In germline, CDR1 is SGHDT, CDR2 YYEEEE. The CDR3: CASSWKYRRV.

This CDR3 is CASRGWGQSYEQYF. The CDR3 bases are TGCGCCAGCAGAGGGTGGGGACAGAGCTACGAGCAGTACTTC. V and J are TRBV5-1 and TRBJ2-7, with TRBD1 identical over 7 bases. The CDR3 has 14 amino acids. J gave up 3 bases and V 5 bases, and 8 bases lay outside the gene matches. From germline, CDR1 is SGHRS and CDR2 YFSETQ.

The V and J genes are TRBV25-1 and TRBJ2-7, with a possible D match to TRBD1 (5 bases). The CDR3 is 13 amino acids. V lost 8 bases to trimming and J lost 3 bases, with 14 bases between them. Germline loops: CDR1 MGHDK, CDR2 SYGVNS. The CDR3 bases are TGTGCCAGCGAAGATCAGACAGTCTACGAGCAGTACTTC. Translated, it gives CASEDQTVYEQYF.

The rearrangement links TRBV5-1 to TRBJ1-1; 8 bases map to TRBD1. In germline, CDR1 is SGHRS, CDR2 YFSETQ. The CDR3 runs to 17 residues. The trim removed 4 bases at V and 0 bases at J, leaving 11 bases unmatched. The CDR3 DNA sequence: TGCGCCAGCAGCCACCGTACGACAGGGGTGTTGAACACTGAAGCTTTCTTT. Translation gives CASSHRTTGVLNTEAFF.

This chain uses TRBV28 with TRBJ2-3, with D possibly matching TRBD1 (7 bases). Trimming removed 7 bases from V and 5 bases from J, with 13 bases in between. This CDR3 is 13 amino acids long. The germline gives CDR1 MDHEN, CDR2 SYDVKM. CDR3 region: CASTWRGRDTQYF. In nucleotides, the CDR3 is TGTGCCAGCACGTGGAGGGGGCGAGATACGCAGTATTTT. Looking up the rest from reference TRBV28 and TRBJ2-3 gives the full variable domain: DVKVTQSSRYLVKRTGEKVFLECVQDMDHENMFWYRQDPGLGLRLIYFSYDVKMKEKGDIPEGYSVSREKKERFSLILESASTNQTSMYLCASTWRGRDTQYFGPGTRLTVL.

The chain has TRBV5-6 and TRBJ2-3; tentative D call: TRBD1 (5 bases). CDR1 SGHDT and CDR2 YYEEEE come from the germline V gene. V lost 6 bases and J lost 2, with 10 bases in between. The CDR3 is 13 amino acids. The CDR3 here is CASIGRATDTQYF. CDR3 coding DNA: TGTGCCAGCATTGGCAGGGCCACAGATACGCAGTATTTT.

This clone was seen ten or more times. The chain is built from TRBV4-3 and TRBJ1-4, with 10 bases lining up with TRBD1. V was pared by 3 bases and J by 6 bases, with 7 bases of the junction left unmatched. Germline lookup yields CDR1 LGHNA and CDR2 YSLEER. The CDR3 length is 16 residues. The CDR3 loop reads CASSQKSGTGDEKLFF. CDR3 in DNA: TGCGCCAGCAGCCAGAAGTCCGGGACAGGGGATGAAAAACTGTTTTTT.

The CDR3: CAISPQGLAGANVLTF. The DNA of the CDR3 is TGTGCCATCAGTCCACAGGGCCTCGCTGGGGCCAACGTCCTGACTTTC. The chain carries TRBV10-3 and TRBJ2-6; possible D gene TRBD1, 6 bases. The CDR3 loop spans 16 amino acids. Trimming pared 5 bases from V and 2 bases from J, leaving 13 bases between. The germline V gene encodes CDR1 ENHRY and CDR2 SYGVKD.

This clone was detected once. The rearrangement joins TRBV11-2 to TRBJ1-2; 7 positions match TRBD1. V lost 2 bases, J lost 4 bases, and 7 bases stayed unmatched. The CDR3 contains 15 residues. CDR1 and CDR2 (germline): SGHAT, FQNNGV. The DNA for the CDR3 is TGTGCCAGCAGCTTAATGACAGGGTCTATCTATGGCTACACCTTC. Protein: CASSLMTGSIYGYTF.